What follows are 18 T cell receptor beta chains derived from one specimen sequenced in a study of T-cell memory formation after mild COVID-19. Each CDR3 protein is one row after TCRdb ran MiXCR on the 5' RACE reads. Of roughly 150,000 distinct CDR3 sequences listed, 10% to 15% are singletons. The sample was PBMCs or a T cell subset sorted from them (not recorded which). These receptors came from a man between 18 and 29 years old who had mild COVID-19 (a few samples of this study predate the infection). Cell type and time point are not known.

The chain carries TRBV7-2 and TRBJ2-1; D is ambiguous. In germline, CDR1 is SGHTA, CDR2 FQGNSA. The CDR3 contains 12 residues. Deletions cut 2 bases from V and 10 bases from J, with 9 bases between. In DNA, the CDR3 is TGTGCCAGCAGCTTAAACGTACGGGAGCAGTTCTTC. Protein product: CASSLNVREQFF.

The chain couples TRBV5-5 to TRBJ2-7; D uncertain. Germline CDR1 reads SGHKS; CDR2 reads YYEKEE (reference sequence). CDR3 length: 15 amino acids. The ends were cut back, 4 bases at V and 5 bases at J, with 19 bases in the middle. CDR3 bases: TGTGCCAGCAGCCGCGGCCCAAGTACCCTCGACGAGCAGTACTTC. It translates to CASSRGPSTLDEQYF. Full variable domain (outside the CDR3, taken from reference TRBV5-5 and TRBJ2-7): DAGVTQSPTHLIKTRGQQVTLRCSPISGHKSVSWYQQVLGQGPQFIFQYYEKEERGRGNFPDRFSARQFPNYSSELNVNALLLGDSALYLCASSRGPSTLDEQYFGPGTRLTVT.

This clonotype was observed a few times. The chain combines TRBV5-5 with TRBJ1-1; no firm D call. This CDR3 has 12 residues. The V and J ends lost 3 bases and 10 bases respectively, with 13 bases between them. Per germline, CDR1 SGHKS and CDR2 YYEKEE (reference sequence). CDR3 bases: TGTGCCAGCAGCTCCATAGGACCCGGAGCTTTCTTT. As protein: CASSSIGPGAFF.

For this clonotype: The germline gene is not matched at one end of the junction; a read error may be the cause. V gene TRBV11-2 combines with J gene TRBJ2-5; a weak D match, TRBD1 (6 bases). Looked up from germline, CDR1 is SGHAT and CDR2 is FQNNGV. CDR3 length: 15 amino acids. CDR3 sequence (DNA): TGTGCCAGCAGCTTAGGGATCCAGGGGCAAGGGACCCAGTACTTC. Its protein product is CASSLGIQGQGTQYF. Complete variable domain (other parts from reference TRBV11-2 and TRBJ2-5): EAGVAQSPRYKIIEKRQSVAFWCNPISGHATLYWYQQILGQGPKLLIQFQNNGVVDDSQLPKDRFSAERLKGVDSTLKIQPAKLEDSAVYLCASSLGIQGQGTQYFGPGTRLLVL.

The chain recombines TRBV2 with TRBJ2-3, with a possible D match to TRBD2 (5 bases). The CDR3 extends over 13 amino acids. Trimming shortened V by 8 bases and J by 6 bases, and 15 bases separated the two germline ends. From germline, CDR1 is SNHLY and CDR2 FYNNEI. The CDR3 region has the DNA TGTGCCAGCCGGTCGCTAGCTTCTGATACGCAGTATTTT. Translating gives CASRSLASDTQYF.

The V gene is TRBV11-2, the J gene TRBJ2-2; 9 bases match TRBD2. V lost 1 base and J lost 6; bases outside the gene matches: 6. CDR1 is SGHAT and CDR2 is FQNNGV in the germline V gene. The CDR3 has 16 residues. The CDR3 loop is CASSLVRLAGSGELFF. Written as DNA, the CDR3 is TGTGCCAGCAGCTTAGTGAGGCTAGCGGGGTCCGGGGAGCTGTTTTTT.

V is TRBV11-3 and J is TRBJ2-1, with a tentative D call TRBD2 (5 bases). V lost 3 bases, J lost 9 bases, and 12 bases lay in between. The CDR3 loop spans 13 amino acids. The germline gives CDR1 SGHNT, CDR2 YENEEA. The CDR3 region has the DNA TGTGCCAGCAGCTTCCACCGGGCGGGTGAGCAGTTCTTC. Residues: CASSFHRAGEQFF.

This clonotype was detected only a few times. Here the CDR3 reads CASSWAGTDLEGQYF. CDR3 in DNA: TGTGCCAGCAGCTGGGCCGGGACAGATTTGGAAGGGCAGTACTTC. The rearrangement uses TRBV7-9 and TRBJ2-7; 7 nucleotides line up with TRBD1. CDR1 and CDR2 from the germline V gene are SEHNR and FQNEAQ (reference sequence). This CDR3 contains 15 residues. V shed 4 bases and J 9 bases; nucleotides not matched to a gene: 15.

The CDR3 DNA reads as TGTGCCAGCAGTGACCAGCCCTACGAGCAGTACGTC. Translated, it gives CASSDQPYEQYV. This chain links TRBV25-1 with TRBJ2-7; D remains ambiguous. The V and J ends lost 3 bases and 2 bases respectively, with 5 bases between them. This CDR3 region has 12 residues. Germline CDR1 reads MGHDK; CDR2 reads SYGVNS.

This clonotype appeared a few times. The chain combines TRBV20-1 with TRBJ2-7; 10 positions agree with TRBD1. The V and J ends lost 1 base and 4 bases, in that order; junction bases with no gene match: 1. The germline V gene has CDR1 DFQATT and CDR2 SNEGSKA (reference sequence). The CDR3 is 13 residues long. The CDR3 DNA reads TGCAGTGCTAGAGGGGACAGGGGATACGAGCAGTACTTC. Translation: CSARGDRGYEQYF.

This clonotype has ten or more counts. The chain links TRBV5-1 to TRBJ2-2, with TRBD1 matching 8 bases. The CDR3 extends over 15 amino acids. Germline V CDR1 and CDR2: SGHRS, YFSETQ. The junction had 3 bases not matched to a gene; V was cut back by 4 bases and J by 1 base. The CDR3 DNA is TGCGCCAGCAGCCCAGGACAGGGGAACACCGGGGAGCTGTTTTTT. It codes for CASSPGQGNTGELFF.

The chain joins TRBV7-3 to TRBJ2-1; 7 bases are shared with TRBD2. Germline V gene lookup returns CDR1 SGHTA and CDR2 FQGTGA. Trimming cost V 2 bases and J 7 bases; bases outside gene matches: 11. There are 16 residues in the CDR3. The CDR3 nucleotides read TGTGCCAGCAGCTTATCTTATAAGGGAGGGCATAATGAGCAGTTCTTC. It translates to CASSLSYKGGHNEQFF.

This chain connects TRBV7-9 to TRBJ1-2; a possible D gene is TRBD1 (5 bases). This CDR3 region has 12 residues. The germline V gene encodes CDR1 SEHNR and CDR2 FQNEAQ (reference sequence). Trimming took off 4 bases at V and 7 bases at J, with 10 bases between the two ends. CDR3 residues: CASSWVGGGYTF. CDR3 sequence (DNA): TGTGCCAGCAGCTGGGTCGGGGGTGGCTACACCTTC.

This clonotype has more than one count but fewer than ten. The CDR3 coding sequence is TGTGCCAGCATACCGACTAGCGGGGGTTTTCAAGAGACCCAGTACTTC. As protein: CASIPTSGGFQETQYF. J is TRBJ2-5 and V is TRBV2; TRBD2 matches at 12 bases. CDR3 size: 16 residues. V dropped 7 bases and J dropped 2; count of bases not matched to a gene: 8. Germline CDR1 is SNHLY and CDR2 is FYNNEI.

The chain carries TRBV20-1 and TRBJ1-3; possible D gene TRBD1, 6 bases. The CDR3 spans 14 residues. V was trimmed by 0 bases and J by 7 bases, leaving 13 bases between them. Germline lookup yields CDR1 DFQATT and CDR2 SNEGSKA (reference sequence). CDR3 sequence (DNA): TGCAGTGCTAGAGATTCACAGGGTTATAACACCATATATTTT. Translating gives CSARDSQGYNTIYF.

This clonotype has just a few counts. V usage is TRBV5-1 and J usage is TRBJ2-2, with D perhaps TRBD1 or TRBD2 (5 bases each). This CDR3 is 14 amino acids long. Trimming took 3 bases from V and 5 from J, leaving 11 bases between them. Germline CDR1 and CDR2: SGHRS and YFSETQ. CDR3 bases: TGCGCCAGCAGCTCTACGGGGCGGACCGGGGAGCTGTTTTTT. Protein sequence: CASSSTGRTGELFF.

This clonotype came up a few times. This sequence joins TRBV20-1 and TRBJ1-2; D is possibly TRBD1 (6 bases). Germline-derived CDR1 and CDR2 are DFQATT and SNEGSKA (reference sequence). CDR3 length: 12 residues. V gave up 3 bases and J gave up 4 bases, with 9 bases separating them. The CDR3 coding sequence is TGCAGTGCTAGTAGGGACACCTATGGCTACACCTTC. It translates to CSASRDTYGYTF.

This clonotype came up a few times. CDR3 sequence reads: CSGFGDSNQPQHF. The CDR3 DNA follows: TGCAGTGGTTTTGGGGACAGTAATCAGCCCCAGCATTTT. The rearrangement joins TRBV20-1 to TRBJ1-5; 7 bases are a match to TRBD1. Germline V lookup: CDR1 DFQATT, CDR2 SNEGSKA (reference sequence). CDR3 size: 13 residues. V was clipped by 7 bases and J by 4 bases; unmatched bases: 7.